One T cell receptor beta chain is described in this entry. These data belong to a study of blood T cell repertoires in COVID-19. About the research overall: Samples of COVID-19 (acute and convalescent) were obtained from the United States, Italy and Spain. T cells, B-cell-depleted T cells, or PBMCs supplied cDNA or gDNA.

The germline CDR1 and CDR2 sequences are SQVTM and ANQGSEA. The CDR3 runs 16 residues. V was pared by 7 bases and J by 5 bases, with 23 bases between. In the original analysis: The authors estimated nucleated cell counts from reference gene primer amplification. The protocol was immunoSEQ multiplex PCR, while the TCRdb copy is restricted to in-frame clones and leaves out a portion. Clone size and V and J calls were adopted from that table, with D and trimming inferred from the DNA. Counted here are a few hundred thousand clones, roughly 86% occurring once; the ten biggest clones make up 1.1%. The TCR originated in a human donor with acute or convalescent COVID-19. The donor label of this sample is uncertain. The chain employs TRBV29-1 and TRBJ2-2; perhaps TRBD1 as D (5 bases). The sample taken for sequencing was peripheral blood. The CDR3 DNA follows: TGCAGCGCCAGAGCATCCGGCAGGGTCCTGACCGGGGAGCTGTTTTTT. Protein: CSARASGRVLTGELFF.